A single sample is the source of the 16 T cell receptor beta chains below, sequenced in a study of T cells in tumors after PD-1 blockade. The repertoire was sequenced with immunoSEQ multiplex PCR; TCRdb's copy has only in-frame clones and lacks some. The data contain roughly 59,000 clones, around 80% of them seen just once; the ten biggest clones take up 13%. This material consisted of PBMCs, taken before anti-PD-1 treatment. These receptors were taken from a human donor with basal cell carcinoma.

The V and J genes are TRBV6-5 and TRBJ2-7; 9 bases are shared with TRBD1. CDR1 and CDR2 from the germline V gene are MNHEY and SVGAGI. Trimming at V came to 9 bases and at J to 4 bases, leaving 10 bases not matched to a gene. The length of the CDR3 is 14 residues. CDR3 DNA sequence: TGTGCCAGTGCTGACAGGGGGATCAAGTACGAGCAGTACTTC. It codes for CASADRGIKYEQYF.

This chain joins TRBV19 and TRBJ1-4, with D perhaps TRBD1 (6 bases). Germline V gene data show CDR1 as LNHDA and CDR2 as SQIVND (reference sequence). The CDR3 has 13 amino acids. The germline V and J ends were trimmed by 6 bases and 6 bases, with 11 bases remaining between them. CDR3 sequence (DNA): TGTGCCAGTAGCCGGACAGCTGATGAAAAACTGTTTTTT. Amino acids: CASSRTADEKLFF.

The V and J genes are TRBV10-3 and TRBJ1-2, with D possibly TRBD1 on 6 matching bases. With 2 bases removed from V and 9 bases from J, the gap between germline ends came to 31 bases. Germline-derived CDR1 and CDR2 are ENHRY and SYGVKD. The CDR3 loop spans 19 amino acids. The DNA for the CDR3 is TGTGCCATCAGTGAGCCGAGGACAGCCAACGCCTACGGTCACACTAGCTACACCTTC. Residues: CAISEPRTANAYGHTSYTF.

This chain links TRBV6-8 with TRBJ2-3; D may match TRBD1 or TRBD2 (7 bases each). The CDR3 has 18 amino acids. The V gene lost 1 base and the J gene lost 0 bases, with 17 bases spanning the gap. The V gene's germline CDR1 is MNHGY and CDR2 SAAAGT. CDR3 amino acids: CASSYLKAGGVSTDTQYF. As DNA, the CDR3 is TGTGCCAGCAGTTACTTGAAGGCAGGGGGGGTTAGCACAGATACGCAGTATTTT.

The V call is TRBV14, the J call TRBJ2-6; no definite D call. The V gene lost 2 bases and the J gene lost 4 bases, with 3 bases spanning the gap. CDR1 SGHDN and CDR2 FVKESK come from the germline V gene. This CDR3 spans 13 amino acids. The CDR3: CASSQSGANVLTF. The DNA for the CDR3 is TGTGCCAGCAGCCAATCCGGGGCCAACGTCCTGACTTTC.

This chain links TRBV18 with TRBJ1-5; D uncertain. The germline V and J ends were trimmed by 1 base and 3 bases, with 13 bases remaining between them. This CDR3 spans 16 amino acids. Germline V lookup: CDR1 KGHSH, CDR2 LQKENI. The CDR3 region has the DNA TGTGCCAGCTCACCACAAGCGGGGAGGGACAATCAGCCCCAGCATTTT. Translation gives CASSPQAGRDNQPQHF.

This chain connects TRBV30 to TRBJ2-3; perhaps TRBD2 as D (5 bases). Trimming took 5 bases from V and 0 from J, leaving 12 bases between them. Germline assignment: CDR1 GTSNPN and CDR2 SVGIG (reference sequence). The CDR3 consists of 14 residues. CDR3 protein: CAWVGRASTDTQYF. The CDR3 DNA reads TGTGCCTGGGTAGGGCGGGCTAGCACAGATACGCAGTATTTT. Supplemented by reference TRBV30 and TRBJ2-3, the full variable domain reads SQTIHQWPATLVQPVGSPLSLECTVEGTSNPNLYWYRQAAGRGLQLLFYSVGIGQISSEVPQNLSASRPQDRQFILSSKKLLLSDSGFYLCAWVGRASTDTQYFGPGTRLTVL.

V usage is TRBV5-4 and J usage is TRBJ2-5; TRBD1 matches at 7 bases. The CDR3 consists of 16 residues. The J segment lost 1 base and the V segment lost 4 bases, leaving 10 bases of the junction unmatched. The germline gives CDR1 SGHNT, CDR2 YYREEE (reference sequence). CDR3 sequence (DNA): TGTGCCAGCAGCCCTACGCCACAGGGGCGCCAAGAGACCCAGTACTTC. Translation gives CASSPTPQGRQETQYF. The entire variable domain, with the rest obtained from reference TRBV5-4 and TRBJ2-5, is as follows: ETGVTQSPTHLIKTRGQQVTLRCSSQSGHNTVSWYQQALGQGPQFIFQYYREEENGRGNFPPRFSGLQFPNYSSELNVNALELDDSALYLCASSPTPQGRQETQYFGPGTRLLVL.

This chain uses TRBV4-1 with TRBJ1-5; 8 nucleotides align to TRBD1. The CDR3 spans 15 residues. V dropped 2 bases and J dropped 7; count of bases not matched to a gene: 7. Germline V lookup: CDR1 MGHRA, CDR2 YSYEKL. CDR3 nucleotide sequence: TGCGCCAGCAGCCAAAAGGACAGGGCGGGACAGCCCCAGCATTTT. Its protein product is CASSQKDRAGQPQHF.

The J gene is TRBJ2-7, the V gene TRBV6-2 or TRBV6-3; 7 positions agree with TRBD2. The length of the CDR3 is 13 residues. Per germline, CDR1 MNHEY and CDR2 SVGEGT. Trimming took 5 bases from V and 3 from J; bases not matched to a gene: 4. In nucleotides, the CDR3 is TGTGCCAGCAGTCTAGCGGTCGGCTACGAGCAGTACTTC. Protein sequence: CASSLAVGYEQYF.

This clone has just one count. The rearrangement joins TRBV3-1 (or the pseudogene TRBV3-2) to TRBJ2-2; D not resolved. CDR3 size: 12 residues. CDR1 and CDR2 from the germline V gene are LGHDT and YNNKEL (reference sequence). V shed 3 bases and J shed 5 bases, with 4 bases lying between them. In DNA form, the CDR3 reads TGTGCCAGCAGCCACTCGACCGGGGAGCTGTTTTTT. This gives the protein CASSHSTGELFF.

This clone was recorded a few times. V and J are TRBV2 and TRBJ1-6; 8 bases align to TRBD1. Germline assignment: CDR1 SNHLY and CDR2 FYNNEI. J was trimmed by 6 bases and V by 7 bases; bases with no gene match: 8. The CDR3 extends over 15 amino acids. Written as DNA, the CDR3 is TGTGCCAGCATCCGATCTGGACAGGGTAATTCACCCCTCCACTTT. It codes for CASIRSGQGNSPLHF.

The CDR3 spells CASSRTFRDRVTNEKLFF. DNA of the CDR3: TGTGCCAGCAGCCGAACGTTCCGGGACAGGGTGACTAATGAAAAACTGTTTTTT. The V gene is TRBV5-5, the J gene TRBJ1-4, with TRBD1 matching over 9 bases. Germline CDR1 is SGHKS and CDR2 is YYEKEE (reference sequence). Germline trimming cut 4 bases from V and 2 bases from J; bases unmatched to any gene: 12. The length of the CDR3 is 18 residues.

CDR3 loop: CSIRDRGRAGEQFF. The DNA for the CDR3 is TGCAGCATAAGGGACAGGGGAAGGGCGGGTGAGCAGTTCTTC. The chain carries TRBV29-1 and TRBJ2-1; 10 bases fit TRBD1. The germline gives CDR1 SQVTM, CDR2 ANQGSEA. V lost 8 bases to trimming and J lost 9 bases; unmatched junction nucleotides: 13. The CDR3 is made up of 14 amino acids.

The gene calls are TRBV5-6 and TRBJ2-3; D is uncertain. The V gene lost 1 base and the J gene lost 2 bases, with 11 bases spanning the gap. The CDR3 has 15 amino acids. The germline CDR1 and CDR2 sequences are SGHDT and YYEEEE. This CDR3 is CASSLNRPITDTQYF. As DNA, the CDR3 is TGTGCCAGCAGCTTGAATCGACCGATCACAGATACGCAGTATTTT.

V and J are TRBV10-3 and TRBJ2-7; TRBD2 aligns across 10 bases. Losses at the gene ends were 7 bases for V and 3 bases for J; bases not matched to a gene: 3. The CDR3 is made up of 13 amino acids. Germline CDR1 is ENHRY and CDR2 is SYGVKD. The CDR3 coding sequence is TGTGCCATCAAGGGGACTAGCGACTACGAGCAGTACTTC. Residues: CAIKGTSDYEQYF.